The 11 T cell receptor beta chains below come from one sample, sequenced in a study of identical twins. One entry per CDR3 protein, called by TCRdb with MiXCR from the 5' RACE reads. The sample gives a few hundred thousand distinct CDR3 sequences, about 8% of which show up once; less than 4% is in the top ten. These data were also filed under a second study, of yellow fever vaccine responses in identical twins.

Sequences were obtained from CD8+ T cells sorted from blood. These receptors all stem from a woman aged 18-29 years in good health.

Many counts were recorded for this clonotype. The rearrangement joins TRBV12-3 or TRBV12-4 to TRBJ2-2, with TRBD1 identical over 7 bases. With 4 bases clipped from V and 2 bases from J, the junction kept 7 bases outside the gene matches. The CDR3 length is 16 residues. CDR3 protein: CASSSRQGDNTGELFF. The CDR3 DNA sequence: TGTGCCAGCAGTTCCCGACAGGGAGACAACACCGGGGAGCTGTTTTTT.

This clonotype was observed at least ten times. V gene TRBV20-1 combines with J gene TRBJ2-7; TRBD2 matches 7 bases. Per germline, CDR1 DFQATT and CDR2 SNEGSKA (reference sequence). The J segment lost 2 bases and the V segment lost 5 bases, leaving 9 bases of the junction unmatched. The CDR3 totals 14 residues. The CDR3 protein is CSADRELAPYEQYF. For the CDR3, the DNA is TGCAGTGCTGACCGGGAACTAGCGCCCTACGAGCAGTACTTC.

This clonotype has a count of ten or more. This chain connects TRBV7-9 to TRBJ2-2; either TRBD1 or TRBD2 may supply D (5 bases each). The CDR3 has 11 residues. Trimming took off 9 bases at V and 6 bases at J, with 8 bases between the two ends. The V gene's germline CDR1 is SEHNR and CDR2 FQNEAQ (reference sequence). CDR3 region: CARGTSGELFF. In DNA, the CDR3 is TGTGCCAGAGGGACCTCCGGGGAGCTGTTTTTT.

This clonotype was picked up one time. The chain employs TRBV6-5 and TRBJ2-5, with a tentative D call TRBD2 (7 bases). In germline, CDR1 is MNHEY, CDR2 SVGAGI. The germline V and J ends were trimmed by 0 bases and 5 bases, with 13 bases remaining between them. The CDR3 consists of 15 residues. CDR3: CASSYSRGGAETQYF. CDR3 DNA sequence: TGTGCCAGCAGTTACTCGAGGGGGGGGGCTGAGACCCAGTACTTC.

Many counts were recorded for this clonotype. V gene TRBV27 combines with J gene TRBJ2-1, with D unclear. V gave up 4 bases and J gave up 7 bases, with 8 bases separating them. The CDR3 runs to 12 residues. CDR1 is MNHEY, CDR2 SMNVEV, per germline (reference sequence). The CDR3 coding sequence is TGTGCCAGCAGTTCTTTAGGGAATGAGCAGTTCTTC. Its translation is CASSSLGNEQFF.

This clonotype has only a few counts. The V call is TRBV9, the J call TRBJ2-2; a weak D match, TRBD1 (6 bases). This CDR3 comprises 15 residues. Germline values: CDR1 SGDLS, CDR2 YYNGEE. V lost 3 bases, J lost 0 bases, and 9 bases lay in between. The CDR3 nucleotides are TGTGCCAGCAGCGGGGACAATTCGAACACCGGGGAGCTGTTTTTT. Its protein is CASSGDNSNTGELFF.

This clonotype was seen ten or more times. The rearrangement uses TRBV29-1 and TRBJ2-1; 9 nucleotides align to TRBD2. The CDR3 length is 14 residues. CDR1 is SQVTM and CDR2 is ANQGSEA in the germline V gene. V lost 3 bases and J lost 3; bases outside the gene matches: 3. The CDR3 is CSVETSGSYNEQFF. In DNA form, the CDR3 reads TGCAGCGTTGAGACTAGCGGCAGCTACAATGAGCAGTTCTTC.

The J gene is TRBJ2-7, the V gene TRBV20-1; 7 positions agree with TRBD1. This CDR3 has 16 amino acids. Trimming took 0 bases from V and 5 from J; bases not matched to a gene: 13. Germline CDR1 and CDR2: DFQATT and SNEGSKA (reference sequence). CDR3 amino acids: CSARDQDSGQDHEQYF. The CDR3 nucleotides read TGCAGTGCTAGAGACCAGGACAGCGGACAGGACCACGAGCAGTACTTC.

This clonotype was observed a few times. V gene TRBV30 combines with J gene TRBJ2-7; TRBD2 might be the D (5 bases). V gave up 6 bases and J gave up 1 base, with 16 bases separating them. The CDR3 is 14 residues long. The germline CDR1 and CDR2 sequences are GTSNPN and SVGIG (reference sequence). CDR3 bases: TGTGCCTGCTATACCGGGAACCCTTCCTACGAGCAGTACTTC. The encoded protein is CACYTGNPSYEQYF.

This clonotype was observed many times. The chain employs TRBV2 and TRBJ2-3; 12 bases line up with TRBD1. The CDR3 runs to 19 residues. CDR1 is SNHLY, CDR2 FYNNEI, per germline. The V segment lost 2 bases and the J segment 1 base; nucleotides outside the gene matches: 10. The chain's CDR3 is CASSEYRGQGASGTDTQYF. The CDR3 DNA follows: TGTGCCAGCAGTGAATATAGGGGACAGGGGGCTTCTGGCACAGATACGCAGTATTTT.

With regard to this clonotype: Lacking the conserved final phenylalanine or tryptophan, this CDR3 likely reflects a read error. The genes are TRBV7-6 and TRBJ2-1, with 9 positions matching TRBD2. This CDR3 comprises 16 residues. The germline gives CDR1 SGHVS, CDR2 FNYEAQ. Trimming cost V 0 bases and J 3 bases; bases outside gene matches: 3. This chain's CDR3 is CASSLAPSGDYNEQFS. The CDR3 region has the DNA TGTGCCAGCAGCTTAGCTCCTAGCGGGGACTACAATGAGCAGTTCTCC.